A single T cell receptor beta chain is shown here with its context. The antigen remains unidentified. Here immunoSEQ multiplex PCR was the method, and the copy in TCRdb shows in-frame clones only, minus some. This table has fewer than 250,000 clones, roughly 91% appearing once. The entry originates in a study of cytomegalovirus exposure and HLA in healthy donors. The study, taken as a whole, reports: In the roughly 130 validation repertoires, a later analysis found that first-cohort TCR clusters tended to co-occur.

CDR1 and CDR2 from the germline V gene are MNHNY and SVGAGI (reference sequence). The CDR3 length is 14 residues. V gave up 6 bases and J gave up 5 bases; unmatched junction bases: 7. The TCR comes from a woman aged 18-35 years in good health and CMV-seropositive. What was sequenced was PBMCs. The chain recombines TRBV6-6 with TRBJ1-5; 7 bases align to TRBD1. CDR3 DNA: TGTGCCAGCAGCCCCGGGACAGATTATCAGCCCCAGCATTTT. Protein sequence: CASSPGTDYQPQHF.